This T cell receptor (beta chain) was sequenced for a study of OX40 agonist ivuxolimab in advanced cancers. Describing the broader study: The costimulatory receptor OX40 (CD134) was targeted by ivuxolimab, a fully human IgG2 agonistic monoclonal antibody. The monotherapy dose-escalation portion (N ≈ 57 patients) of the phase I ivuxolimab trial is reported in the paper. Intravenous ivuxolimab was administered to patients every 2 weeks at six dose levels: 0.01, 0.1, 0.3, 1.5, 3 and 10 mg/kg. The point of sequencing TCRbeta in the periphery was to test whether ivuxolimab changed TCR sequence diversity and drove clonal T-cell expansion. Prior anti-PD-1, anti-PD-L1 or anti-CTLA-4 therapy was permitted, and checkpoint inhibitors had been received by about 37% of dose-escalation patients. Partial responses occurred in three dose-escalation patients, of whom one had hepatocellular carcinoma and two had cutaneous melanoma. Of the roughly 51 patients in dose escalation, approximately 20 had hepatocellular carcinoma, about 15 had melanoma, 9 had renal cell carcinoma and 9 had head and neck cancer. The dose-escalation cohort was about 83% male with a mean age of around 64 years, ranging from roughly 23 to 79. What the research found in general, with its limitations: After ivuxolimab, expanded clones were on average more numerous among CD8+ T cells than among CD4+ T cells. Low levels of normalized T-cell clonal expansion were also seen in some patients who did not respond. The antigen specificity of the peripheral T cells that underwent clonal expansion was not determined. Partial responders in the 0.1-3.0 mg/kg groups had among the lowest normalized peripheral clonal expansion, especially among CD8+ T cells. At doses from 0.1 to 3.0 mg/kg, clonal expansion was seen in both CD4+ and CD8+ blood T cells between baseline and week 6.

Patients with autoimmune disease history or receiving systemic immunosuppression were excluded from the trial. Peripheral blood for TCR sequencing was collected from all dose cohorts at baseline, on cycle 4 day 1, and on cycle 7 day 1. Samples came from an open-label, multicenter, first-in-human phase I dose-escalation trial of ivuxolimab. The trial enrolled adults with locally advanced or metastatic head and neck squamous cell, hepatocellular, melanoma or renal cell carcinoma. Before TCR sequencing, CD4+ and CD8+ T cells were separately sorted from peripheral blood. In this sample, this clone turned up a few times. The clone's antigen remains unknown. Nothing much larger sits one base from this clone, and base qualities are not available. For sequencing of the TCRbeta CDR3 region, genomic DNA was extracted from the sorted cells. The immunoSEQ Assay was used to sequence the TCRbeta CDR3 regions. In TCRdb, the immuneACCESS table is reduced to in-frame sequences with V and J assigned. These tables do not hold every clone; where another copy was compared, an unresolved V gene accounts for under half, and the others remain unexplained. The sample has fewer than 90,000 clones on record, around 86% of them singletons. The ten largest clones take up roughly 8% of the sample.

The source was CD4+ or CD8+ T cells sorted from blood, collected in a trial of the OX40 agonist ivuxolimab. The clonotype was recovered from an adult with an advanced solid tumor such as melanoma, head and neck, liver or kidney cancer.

The encoded CDR3 is CASSFTGNTEAFF. The base sequence is TGCGCCAGCAGCTTCACAGGGAACACTGAAGCTTTCTTT. Recombination connected TRBV5-1 to TRBJ1-1; the D region possibly corresponds to TRBD1 (5 bases align). Based on the germline V gene, the CDR1 and CDR2 sequences are SGHRS and YFSETQ. The CDR3 holds 13 amino acids from the cysteine to the phenylalanine. Of all the DNA, just the CDR3 is kept, 39 bases in frame from base 1. The junction shows trimming of 2 bases on V and 1 base on J, plus 6 bases between the germline ends.